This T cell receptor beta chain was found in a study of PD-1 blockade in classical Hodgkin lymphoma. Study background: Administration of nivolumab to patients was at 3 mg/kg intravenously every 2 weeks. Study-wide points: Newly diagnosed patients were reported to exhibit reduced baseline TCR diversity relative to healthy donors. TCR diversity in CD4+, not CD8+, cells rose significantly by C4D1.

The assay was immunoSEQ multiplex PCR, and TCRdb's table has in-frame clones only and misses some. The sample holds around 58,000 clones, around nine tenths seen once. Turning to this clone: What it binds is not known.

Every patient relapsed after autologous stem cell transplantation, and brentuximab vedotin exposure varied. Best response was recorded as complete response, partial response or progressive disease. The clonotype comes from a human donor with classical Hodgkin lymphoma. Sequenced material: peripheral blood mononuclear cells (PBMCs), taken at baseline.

CDR3: CASSLTAGVFNEQFF. CDR3 sequence (DNA): TGTGCCAGCAGCTTAACAGCGGGAGTCTTCAATGAGCAGTTCTTC. The chain is built from TRBV7-8 and TRBJ2-1; 8 bases are shared with TRBD2. The CDR3 is 15 amino acids. The trim removed 2 bases at V and 6 bases at J, leaving 6 bases unmatched. Germline V lookup: CDR1 SGHVS, CDR2 FQNEAQ.